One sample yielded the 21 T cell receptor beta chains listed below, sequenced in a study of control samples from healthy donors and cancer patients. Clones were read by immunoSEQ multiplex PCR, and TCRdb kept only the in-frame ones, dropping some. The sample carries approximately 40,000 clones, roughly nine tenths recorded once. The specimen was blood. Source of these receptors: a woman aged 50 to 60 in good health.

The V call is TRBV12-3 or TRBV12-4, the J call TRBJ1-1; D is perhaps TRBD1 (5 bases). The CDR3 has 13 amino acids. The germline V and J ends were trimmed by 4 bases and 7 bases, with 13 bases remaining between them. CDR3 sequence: CASSWGGDGEAFF. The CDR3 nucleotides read TGTGCCAGCAGTTGGGGCGGGGATGGTGAAGCTTTCTTT.

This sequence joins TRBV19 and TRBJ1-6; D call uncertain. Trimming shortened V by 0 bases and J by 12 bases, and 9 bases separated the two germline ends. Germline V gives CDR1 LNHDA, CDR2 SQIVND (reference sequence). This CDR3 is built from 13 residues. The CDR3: CASSIDRMGPLHF. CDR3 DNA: TGTGCCAGTAGTATAGATCGTATGGGACCCCTCCACTTT.

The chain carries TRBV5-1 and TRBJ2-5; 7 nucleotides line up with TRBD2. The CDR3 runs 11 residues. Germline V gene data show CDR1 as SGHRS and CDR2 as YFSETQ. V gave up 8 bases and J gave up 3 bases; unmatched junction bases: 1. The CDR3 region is CASRGEETQYF. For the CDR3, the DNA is TGCGCCAGTCGGGGGGAAGAGACCCAGTACTTC.

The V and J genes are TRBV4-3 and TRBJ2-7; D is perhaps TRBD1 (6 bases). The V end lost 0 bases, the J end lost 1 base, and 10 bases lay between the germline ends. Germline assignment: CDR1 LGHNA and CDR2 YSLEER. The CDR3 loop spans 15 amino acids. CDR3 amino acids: CASSQESRGSYEQYF. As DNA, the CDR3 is TGCGCCAGCAGCCAAGAAAGCAGGGGATCCTACGAGCAGTACTTC.

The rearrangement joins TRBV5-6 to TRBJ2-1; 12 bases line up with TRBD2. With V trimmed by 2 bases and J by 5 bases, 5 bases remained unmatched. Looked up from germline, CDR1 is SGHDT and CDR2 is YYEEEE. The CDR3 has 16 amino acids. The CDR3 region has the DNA TGTGCCAGCAGCTTCCGGACTAGCGGGACCGACAATGAGCAGTTCTTC. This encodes CASSFRTSGTDNEQFF.

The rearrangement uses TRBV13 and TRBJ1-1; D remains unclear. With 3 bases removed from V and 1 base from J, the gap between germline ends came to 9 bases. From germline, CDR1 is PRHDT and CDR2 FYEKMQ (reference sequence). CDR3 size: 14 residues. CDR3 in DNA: TGTGCCAGCAGCTTCCGAGGGAGGAACACTGAAGCTTTCTTT. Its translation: CASSFRGRNTEAFF. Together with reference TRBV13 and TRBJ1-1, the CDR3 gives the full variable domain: AAGVIQSPRHLIKEKRETATLKCYPIPRHDTVYWYQQGPGQDPQFLISFYEKMQSDKGSIPDRFSAQQFSDYHSELNMSSLELGDSALYFCASSFRGRNTEAFFGQGTRLTVV.

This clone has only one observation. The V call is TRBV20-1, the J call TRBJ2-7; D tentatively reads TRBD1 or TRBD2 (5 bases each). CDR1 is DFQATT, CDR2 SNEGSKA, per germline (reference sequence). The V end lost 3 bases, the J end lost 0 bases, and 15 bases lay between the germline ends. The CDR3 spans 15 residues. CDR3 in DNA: TGCAGTGCTAGTGTAGTGTCGAGGGGCTCCTACGAGCAGTACTTC. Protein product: CSASVVSRGSYEQYF.

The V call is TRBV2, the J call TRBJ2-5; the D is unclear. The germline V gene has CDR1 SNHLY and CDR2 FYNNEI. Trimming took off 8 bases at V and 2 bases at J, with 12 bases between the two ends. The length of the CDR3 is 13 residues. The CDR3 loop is CASRVRGQETQYF. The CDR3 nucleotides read TGTGCCAGCCGGGTGCGCGGTCAAGAGACCCAGTACTTC.

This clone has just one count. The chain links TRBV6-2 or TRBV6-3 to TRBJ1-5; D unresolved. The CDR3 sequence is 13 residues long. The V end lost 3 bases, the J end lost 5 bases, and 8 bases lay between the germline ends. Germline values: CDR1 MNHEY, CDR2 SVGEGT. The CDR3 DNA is TGTGCCAGCAGTTATGATCGGGATCAGCCCCAGCATTTT. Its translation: CASSYDRDQPQHF.

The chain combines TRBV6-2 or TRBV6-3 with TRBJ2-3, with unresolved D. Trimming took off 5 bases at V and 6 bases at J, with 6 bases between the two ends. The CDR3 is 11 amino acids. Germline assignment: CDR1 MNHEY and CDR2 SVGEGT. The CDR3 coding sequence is TGTGCCAGCAGTCTACCGGATACGCAGTATTTT. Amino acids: CASSLPDTQYF.

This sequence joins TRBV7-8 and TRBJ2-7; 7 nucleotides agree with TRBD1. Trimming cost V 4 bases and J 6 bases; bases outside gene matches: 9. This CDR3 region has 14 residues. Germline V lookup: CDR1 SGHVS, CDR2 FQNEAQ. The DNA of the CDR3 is TGTGCCAGCAGCTCAAATAGGGGGCACGTCGAGCAGTACTTC. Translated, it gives CASSSNRGHVEQYF.

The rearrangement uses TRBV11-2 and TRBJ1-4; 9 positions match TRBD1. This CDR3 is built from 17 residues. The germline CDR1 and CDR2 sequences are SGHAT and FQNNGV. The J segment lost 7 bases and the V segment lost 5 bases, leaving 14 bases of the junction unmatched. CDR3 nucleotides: TGTGCCAGCAGCCCTCGAAGGAAGGACAGGGGAAGTGAAAAACTGTTTTTT. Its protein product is CASSPRRKDRGSEKLFF.

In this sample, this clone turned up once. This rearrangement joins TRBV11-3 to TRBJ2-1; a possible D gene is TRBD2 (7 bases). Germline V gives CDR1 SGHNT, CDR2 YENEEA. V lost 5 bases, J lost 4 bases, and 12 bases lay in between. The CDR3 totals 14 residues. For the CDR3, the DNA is TGTGCCAGCAGCAGGGGGGGGACGTACAATGAGCAGTTCTTC. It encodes CASSRGGTYNEQFF. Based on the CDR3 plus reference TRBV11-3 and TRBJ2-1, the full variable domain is EAGVVQSPRYKIIEKKQPVAFWCNPISGHNTLYWYLQNLGQGPELLIRYENEEAVDDSQLPKDRFSAERLKGVDSTLKIQPAELGDSAVYLCASSRGGTYNEQFFGPGTRLTVL.

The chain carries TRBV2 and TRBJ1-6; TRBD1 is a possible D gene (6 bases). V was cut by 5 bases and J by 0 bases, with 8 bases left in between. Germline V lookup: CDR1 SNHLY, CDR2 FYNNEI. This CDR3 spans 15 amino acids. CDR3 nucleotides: TGTGCCAGCAGTCCGGACAGCTCCTATAATTCACCCCTCCACTTT. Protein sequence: CASSPDSSYNSPLHF.

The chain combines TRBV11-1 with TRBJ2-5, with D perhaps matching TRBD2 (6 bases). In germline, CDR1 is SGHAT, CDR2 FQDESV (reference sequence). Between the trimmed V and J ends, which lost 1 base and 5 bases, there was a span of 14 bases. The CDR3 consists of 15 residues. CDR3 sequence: CASSLGSGDRETQYF. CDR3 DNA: TGTGCCAGCAGCTTAGGGTCGGGGGATCGTGAGACCCAGTACTTC.

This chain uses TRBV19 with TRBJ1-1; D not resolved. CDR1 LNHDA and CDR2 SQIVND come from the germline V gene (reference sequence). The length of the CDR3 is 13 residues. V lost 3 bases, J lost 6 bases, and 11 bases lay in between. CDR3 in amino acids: CASSIGQVPEAFF. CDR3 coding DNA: TGTGCCAGTAGTATCGGGCAAGTACCTGAAGCTTTCTTT.

The CDR3 reads CASSYSQGIGPQHF. CDR3 nucleotides: TGTGCCAGCAGTTACAGCCAGGGGATCGGGCCCCAGCATTTT. The V call is TRBV6-5, the J call TRBJ1-5, with D tentatively TRBD1 (6 bases). V was pared by 2 bases and J by 9 bases, with 14 bases between. Germline CDR1 MNHEY, CDR2 SVGAGI. The CDR3 runs 14 residues.

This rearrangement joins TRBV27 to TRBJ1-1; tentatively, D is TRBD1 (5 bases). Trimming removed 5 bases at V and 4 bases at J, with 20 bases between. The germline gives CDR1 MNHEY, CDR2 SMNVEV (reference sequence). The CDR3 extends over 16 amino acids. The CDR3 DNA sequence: TGTGCCAGCAGTACCCGACGTGGGTATCAGGGCACTGAAGCTTTCTTT. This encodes CASSTRRGYQGTEAFF.

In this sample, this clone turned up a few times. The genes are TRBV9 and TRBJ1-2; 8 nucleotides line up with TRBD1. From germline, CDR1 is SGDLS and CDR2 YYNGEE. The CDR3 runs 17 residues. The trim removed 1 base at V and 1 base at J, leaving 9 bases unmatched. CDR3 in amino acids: CASSVSPYRGNNYGYTF. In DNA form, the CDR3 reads TGTGCCAGCAGCGTATCCCCCTACAGGGGGAATAACTATGGCTACACCTTC. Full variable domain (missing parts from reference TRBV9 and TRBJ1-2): DSGVTQTPKHLITATGQRVTLRCSPRSGDLSVYWYQQSLDQGLQFLIQYYNGEERAKGNILERFSAQQFPDLHSELNLSSLELGDSALYFCASSVSPYRGNNYGYTFGSGTRLTVV.

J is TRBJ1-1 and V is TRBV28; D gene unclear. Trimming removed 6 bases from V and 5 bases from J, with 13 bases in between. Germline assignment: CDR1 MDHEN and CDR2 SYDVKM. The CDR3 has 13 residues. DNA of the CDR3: TGTGCCAGCAGCAGTTTAGCGGTGACTGAAGCTTTCTTT. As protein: CASSSLAVTEAFF. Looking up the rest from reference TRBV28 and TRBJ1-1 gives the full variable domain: DVKVTQSSRYLVKRTGEKVFLECVQDMDHENMFWYRQDPGLGLRLIYFSYDVKMKEKGDIPEGYSVSREKKERFSLILESASTNQTSMYLCASSSLAVTEAFFGQGTRLTVV.

CDR3 in amino acids: CASSQLYAPSGNTIYF. In DNA, the CDR3 is TGTGCCAGCAGCCAACTATACGCTCCCTCTGGAAACACCATATATTTT. The chain combines TRBV16 with TRBJ1-3; no reliable D call. V lost 2 bases and J 0 bases, leaving 11 bases between the germline ends. CDR1 is KGHSY and CDR2 is FQNENV in the germline V gene. The CDR3 is made up of 16 amino acids.